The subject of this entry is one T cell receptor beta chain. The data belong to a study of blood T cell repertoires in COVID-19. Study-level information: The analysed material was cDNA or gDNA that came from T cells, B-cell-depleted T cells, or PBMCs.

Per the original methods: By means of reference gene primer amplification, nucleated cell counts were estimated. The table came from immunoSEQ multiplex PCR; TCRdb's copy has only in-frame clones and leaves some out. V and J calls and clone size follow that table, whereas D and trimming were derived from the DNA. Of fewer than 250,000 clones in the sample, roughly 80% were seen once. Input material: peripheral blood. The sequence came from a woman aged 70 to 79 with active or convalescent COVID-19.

The CDR3 here is CASSLGQEMTQYF. In DNA form, the CDR3 reads TGTGCCAGCAGCCTGGGGCAGGAGATGACCCAGTACTTC. This chain uses TRBV7-9 with TRBJ2-5; D is possibly TRBD1 (5 bases). The CDR3 has 13 residues. The germline V and J ends were trimmed by 5 bases and 7 bases, with 14 bases remaining between them. Germline CDR1 is SEHNR and CDR2 is FQNEAQ (reference sequence).